This is a list of T cell receptor beta chains from one sample in a study of blood T cell repertoires in COVID-19. Sequencing used immunoSEQ multiplex PCR; TCRdb keeps in-frame clones, though not all of them. The sample comprises 300,000 or so clones, around 80% of which are singletons, and 0.95% to 1.5% rests with the top ten. The sequenced sample consisted of peripheral blood. Every receptor here comes from a woman aged 45-65 years with acute or convalescent COVID-19. Each CDR3 is given with its conserved first and last residue. The D gene is left open where the match is weak. Size tells how often a clone was seen (once, few, many) or the class of an expanded clone, and some rows leave it out.

v_call: TRBV5-8
j_call: TRBJ2-3
d_call: TRBD2
clone_size: -
cdr3_nt: TGTGCCAGCAGTTCCGGGACTAGCGGGGGAAGCACAGATACGCAGTATTTT
cdr3_aa: CASSSGTSGGSTDTQYF

v_call: TRBV19
j_call: TRBJ2-7
d_call: TRBD2
clone_size: -
cdr3_nt: TGTGCCAGTAGTATCAGGCGGGAGGTACTCGAGCAGTACTTC
cdr3_aa: CASSIRREVLEQYF

v_call: TRBV3-1/TRBV3-2
j_call: TRBJ1-6
d_call: -
clone_size: -
cdr3_nt: TGTGCCAGCAGCCAATATTTCAGACAGGCACCTCACTTT
cdr3_aa: CASSQYFRQAPHF

v_call: TRBV10-3
j_call: TRBJ1-4
d_call: TRBD1
clone_size: -
cdr3_nt: TGTGCCATCAGTCCCGGGACAGGGGCGAGTGAAAAACTGTTTTTT
cdr3_aa: CAISPGTGASEKLFF

v_call: TRBV5-4
j_call: TRBJ2-7
d_call: -
clone_size: few
cdr3_nt: TGTGCCAGCAGCTTAACTAGTAGTCCCTACGAGCAGTACTTC
cdr3_aa: CASSLTSSPYEQYF

v_call: TRBV10-1
j_call: TRBJ1-1
d_call: -
clone_size: -
cdr3_nt: TGCGCCAGCAGTGACCCCGGGACTCCTACCTGGGAAGCTTTCTTT
cdr3_aa: CASSDPGTPTWEAFF

v_call: TRBV7-9
j_call: TRBJ2-3
d_call: -
clone_size: few
cdr3_nt: TGTGCCAGCAGCACCTACACAGATACGCAGTATTTT
cdr3_aa: CASSTYTDTQYF

v_call: TRBV3-1/TRBV3-2
j_call: TRBJ1-1
d_call: -
clone_size: -
cdr3_nt: TGTGCCAGCAGCGAGGGGGGGAGGGCTTTCTTT
cdr3_aa: CASSEGGRAFF

v_call: TRBV29-1
j_call: TRBJ2-7
d_call: TRBD1
clone_size: -
cdr3_nt: TGCAGCGGGGGGGACAGGTCCTCCTACGAGCAGTACTTC
cdr3_aa: CSGGDRSSYEQYF

v_call: TRBV6-5
j_call: TRBJ1-2
d_call: -
clone_size: -
cdr3_nt: TGTGCCAGCAGTTCCGGCCCCCCGGGCGGAGGCTATGGCTACACCTTC
cdr3_aa: CASSSGPPGGGYGYTF